This TCR beta chain is from a study of blood T cells in healthy people across ages. Combining a sample-barcoded 5' primer with a J-beta primer mix, a second PCR ran for about 6 to 11 cycles. MiXCR was run by TCRdb on the 5' RACE reads, yielding one entry per CDR3 protein. The table records over a million distinct CDR3 sequences, 35% to 45% of them present only once. This CDR3 has 14 residues. V was cut by 3 bases and J by 5 bases, with 11 bases left in between. Per germline, CDR1 MNHEY and CDR2 SMNVEV (reference sequence). The sequencing input was blood. The rearrangement uses TRBV27 and TRBJ2-1; D unresolved. This TCR was sampled from a woman between 18 and 29 years old in good health. Here the CDR3 DNA reads TGTGCCAGCAGTTTCGGCTTCGACCACAATGAGCAGTTCTTC. It codes for CASSFGFDHNEQFF.